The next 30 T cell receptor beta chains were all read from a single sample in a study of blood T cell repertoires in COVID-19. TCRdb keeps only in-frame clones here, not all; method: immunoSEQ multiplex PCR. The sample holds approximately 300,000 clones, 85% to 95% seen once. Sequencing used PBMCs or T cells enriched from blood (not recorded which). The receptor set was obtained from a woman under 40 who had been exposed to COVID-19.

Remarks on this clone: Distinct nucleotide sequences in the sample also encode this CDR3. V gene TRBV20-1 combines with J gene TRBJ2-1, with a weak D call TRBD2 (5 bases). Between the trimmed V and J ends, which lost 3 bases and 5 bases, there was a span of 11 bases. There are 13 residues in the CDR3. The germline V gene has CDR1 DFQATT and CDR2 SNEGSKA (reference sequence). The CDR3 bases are TGCAGTGCTAGTGGGCTAGCCAACAATGAGCAGTTCTTC. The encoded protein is CSASGLANNEQFF.

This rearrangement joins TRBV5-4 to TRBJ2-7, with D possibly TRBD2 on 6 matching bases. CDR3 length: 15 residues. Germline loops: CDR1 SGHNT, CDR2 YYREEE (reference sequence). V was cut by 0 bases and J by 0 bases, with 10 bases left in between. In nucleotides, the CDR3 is TGTGCCAGCAGCTTGGAGGAGGGATCCTCCTACGAGCAGTACTTC. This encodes CASSLEEGSSYEQYF.

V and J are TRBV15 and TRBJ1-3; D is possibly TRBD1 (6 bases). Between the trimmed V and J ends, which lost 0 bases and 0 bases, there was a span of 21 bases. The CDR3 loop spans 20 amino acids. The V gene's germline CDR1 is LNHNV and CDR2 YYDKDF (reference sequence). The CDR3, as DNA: TGTGCCACCAGCAGAGATAAGAGAACAGGGATTCCCGGCTCTGGAAACACCATATATTTT. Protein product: CATSRDKRTGIPGSGNTIYF.

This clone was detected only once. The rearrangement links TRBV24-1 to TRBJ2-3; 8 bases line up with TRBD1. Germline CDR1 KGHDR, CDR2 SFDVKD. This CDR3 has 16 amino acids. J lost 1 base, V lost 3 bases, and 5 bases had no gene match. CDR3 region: CATSDPGQGGTDTQYF. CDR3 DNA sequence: TGTGCCACCAGTGATCCCGGACAGGGTGGCACAGATACGCAGTATTTT.

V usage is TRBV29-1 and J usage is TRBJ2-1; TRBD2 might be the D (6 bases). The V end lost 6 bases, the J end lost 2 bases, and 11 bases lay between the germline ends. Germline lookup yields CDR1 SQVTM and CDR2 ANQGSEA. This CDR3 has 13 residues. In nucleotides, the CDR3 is TGCAGCGTCCGGGGGAACCCCTACAATGAGCAGTTCTTC. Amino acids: CSVRGNPYNEQFF.

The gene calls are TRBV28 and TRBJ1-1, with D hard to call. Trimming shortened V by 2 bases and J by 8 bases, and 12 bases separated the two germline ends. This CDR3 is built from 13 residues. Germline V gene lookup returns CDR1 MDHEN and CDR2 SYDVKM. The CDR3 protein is CASSLPQTKEAFF. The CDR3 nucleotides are TGTGCCAGCAGTTTACCCCAGACTAAGGAAGCTTTCTTT.

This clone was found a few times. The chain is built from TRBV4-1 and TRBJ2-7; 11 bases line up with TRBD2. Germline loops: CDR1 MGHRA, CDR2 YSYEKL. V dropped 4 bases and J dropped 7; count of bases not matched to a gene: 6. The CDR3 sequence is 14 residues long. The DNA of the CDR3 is TGCGCCAGCAGCCCTATAGCGGGGGGGCTTGAGCAGTACTTC. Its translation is CASSPIAGGLEQYF.

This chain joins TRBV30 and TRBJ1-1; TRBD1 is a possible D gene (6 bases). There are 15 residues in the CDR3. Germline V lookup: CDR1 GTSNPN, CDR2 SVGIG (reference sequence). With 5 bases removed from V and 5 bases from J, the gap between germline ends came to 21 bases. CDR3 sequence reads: CAWRPRGGGWTEAFF. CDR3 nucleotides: TGTGCCTGGCGCCCCAGGGGAGGGGGTTGGACTGAAGCTTTCTTT.

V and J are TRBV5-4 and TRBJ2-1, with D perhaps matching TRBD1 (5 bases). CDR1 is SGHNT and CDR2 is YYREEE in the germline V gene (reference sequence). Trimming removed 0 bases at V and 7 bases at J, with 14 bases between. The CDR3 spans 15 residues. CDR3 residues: CASSLGDSRWNEQFF. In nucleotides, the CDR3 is TGTGCCAGCAGCTTGGGAGACAGTAGGTGGAATGAGCAGTTCTTC.

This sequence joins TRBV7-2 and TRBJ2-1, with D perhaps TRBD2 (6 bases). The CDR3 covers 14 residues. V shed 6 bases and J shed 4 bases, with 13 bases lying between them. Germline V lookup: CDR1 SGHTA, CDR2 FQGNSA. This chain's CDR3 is CASRPGLGYNEQFF. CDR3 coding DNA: TGTGCCAGCAGACCGGGACTGGGATACAATGAGCAGTTCTTC.

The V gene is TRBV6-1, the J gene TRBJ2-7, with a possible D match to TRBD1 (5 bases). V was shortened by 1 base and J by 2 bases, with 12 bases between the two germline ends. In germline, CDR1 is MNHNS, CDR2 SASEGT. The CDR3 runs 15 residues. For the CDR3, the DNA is TGTGCCAGCAGTGAAGGCGCAGGGTTTCCCTACGAGCAGTACTTC. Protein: CASSEGAGFPYEQYF.

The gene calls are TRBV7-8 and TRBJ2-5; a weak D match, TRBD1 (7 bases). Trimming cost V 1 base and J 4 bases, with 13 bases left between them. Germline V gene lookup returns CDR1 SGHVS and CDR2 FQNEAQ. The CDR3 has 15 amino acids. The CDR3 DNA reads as TGTGCCAGCAGCTTAGTACCAGGGGGGAGAGAGACCCAGTACTTC. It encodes CASSLVPGGRETQYF.

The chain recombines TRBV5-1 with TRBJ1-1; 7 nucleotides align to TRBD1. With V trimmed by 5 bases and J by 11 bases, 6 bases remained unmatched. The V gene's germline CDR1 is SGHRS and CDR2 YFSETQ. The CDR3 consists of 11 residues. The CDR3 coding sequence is TGCGCCAGCAGGGACACAGGGGCGGCTTTCTTT. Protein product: CASRDTGAAFF. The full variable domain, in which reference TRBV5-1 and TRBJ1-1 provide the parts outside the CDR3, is KAGVTQTPRYLIKTRGQQVTLSCSPISGHRSVSWYQQTPGQGLQFLFEYFSETQRNKGNFPGRFSGRQFSNSRSEMNVSTLELGDSALYLCASRDTGAAFFGQGTRLTVV.

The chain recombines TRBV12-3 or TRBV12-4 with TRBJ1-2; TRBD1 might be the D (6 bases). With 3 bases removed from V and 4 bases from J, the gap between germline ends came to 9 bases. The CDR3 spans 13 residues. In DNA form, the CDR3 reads TGTGCCAGCAGTTTGCGGGGGGCCTATGGCTACACCTTC. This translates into CASSLRGAYGYTF.

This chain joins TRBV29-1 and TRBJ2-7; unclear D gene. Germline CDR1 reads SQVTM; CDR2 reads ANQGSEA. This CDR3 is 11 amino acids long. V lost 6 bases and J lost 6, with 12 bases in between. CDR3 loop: CSVSYRSEQYF. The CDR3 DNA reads TGCAGCGTGTCGTATAGGAGCGAGCAGTACTTC.

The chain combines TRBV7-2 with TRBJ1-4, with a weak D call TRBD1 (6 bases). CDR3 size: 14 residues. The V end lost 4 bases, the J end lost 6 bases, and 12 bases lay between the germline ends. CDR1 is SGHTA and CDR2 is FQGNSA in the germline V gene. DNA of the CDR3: TGTGCCAGCAGCTCAGACAGGCGCCATGAAAAACTGTTTTTT. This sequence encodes CASSSDRRHEKLFF.

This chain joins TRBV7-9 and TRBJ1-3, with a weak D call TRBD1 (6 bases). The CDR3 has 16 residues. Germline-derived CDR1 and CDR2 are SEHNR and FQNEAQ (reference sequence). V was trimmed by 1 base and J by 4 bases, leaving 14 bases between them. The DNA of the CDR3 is TGTGCCAGCAGCTTAGTCAGGGGCGATTACGGAAACACCATATATTTT. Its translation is CASSLVRGDYGNTIYF.

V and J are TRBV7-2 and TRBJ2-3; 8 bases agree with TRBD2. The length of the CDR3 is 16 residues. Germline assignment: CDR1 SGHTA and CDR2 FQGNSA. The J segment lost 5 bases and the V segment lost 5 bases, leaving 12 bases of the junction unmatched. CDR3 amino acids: CASSPSGGAVGDTQYF. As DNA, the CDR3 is TGTGCCAGCAGCCCTTCCGGGGGGGCCGTGGGAGATACGCAGTATTTT.

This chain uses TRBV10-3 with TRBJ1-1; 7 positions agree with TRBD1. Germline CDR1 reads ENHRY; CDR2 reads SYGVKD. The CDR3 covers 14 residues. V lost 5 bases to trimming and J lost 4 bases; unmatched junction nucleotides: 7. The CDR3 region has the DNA TGTGCCATCAGTCCCGACAGGGATGGCACTGAAGCTTTCTTT. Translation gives CAISPDRDGTEAFF.

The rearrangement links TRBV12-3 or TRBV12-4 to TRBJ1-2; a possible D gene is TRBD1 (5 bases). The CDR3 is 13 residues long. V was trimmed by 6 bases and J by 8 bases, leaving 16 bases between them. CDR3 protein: CASSPGGRGGYTF. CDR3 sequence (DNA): TGTGCCAGCAGCCCAGGTGGGCGGGGGGGCTACACCTTC.

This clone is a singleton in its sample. CDR3 DNA sequence: TGTGCCAGCAGTTACGGCGGGGAACTCTACGAGCAGTACTTC. Protein product: CASSYGGELYEQYF. The chain recombines TRBV6-5 with TRBJ2-7; a weak D match, TRBD2 (6 bases). The CDR3 spans 14 residues. Trimming took off 2 bases at V and 3 bases at J, with 11 bases between the two ends. Germline assignment: CDR1 MNHEY and CDR2 SVGAGI.

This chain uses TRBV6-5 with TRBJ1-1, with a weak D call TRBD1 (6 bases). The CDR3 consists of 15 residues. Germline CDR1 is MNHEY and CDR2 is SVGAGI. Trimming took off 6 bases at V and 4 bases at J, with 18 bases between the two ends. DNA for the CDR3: TGTGCCAGCAGGGCAGGACAGTTACGGGGCACTGAAGCTTTCTTT. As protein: CASRAGQLRGTEAFF.

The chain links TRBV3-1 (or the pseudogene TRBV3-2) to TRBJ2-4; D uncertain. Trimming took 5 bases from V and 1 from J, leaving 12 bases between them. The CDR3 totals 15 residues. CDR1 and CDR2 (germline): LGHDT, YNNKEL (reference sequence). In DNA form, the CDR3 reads TGTGCCAGCAGCGGGCCCCCTTCGGCCAAAAACATTCAGTACTTC. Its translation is CASSGPPSAKNIQYF.

The CDR3: CASAKGQGRNTEAFF. CDR3 in DNA: TGTGCCAGCGCCAAAGGACAGGGGCGGAACACTGAAGCTTTCTTT. The chain employs TRBV19 and TRBJ1-1, with 9 nucleotides matching TRBD1. The length of the CDR3 is 15 residues. V lost 9 bases, J lost 1 base, and 9 bases stayed unmatched. CDR1 LNHDA and CDR2 SQIVND come from the germline V gene (reference sequence).

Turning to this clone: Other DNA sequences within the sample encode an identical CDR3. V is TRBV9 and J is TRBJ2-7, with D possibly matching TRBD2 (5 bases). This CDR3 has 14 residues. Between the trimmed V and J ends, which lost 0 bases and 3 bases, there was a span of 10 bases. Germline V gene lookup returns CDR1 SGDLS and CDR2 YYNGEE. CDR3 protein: CASSVGAGSYEQYF. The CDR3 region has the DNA TGTGCCAGCAGCGTAGGAGCTGGGAGCTACGAGCAGTACTTC.

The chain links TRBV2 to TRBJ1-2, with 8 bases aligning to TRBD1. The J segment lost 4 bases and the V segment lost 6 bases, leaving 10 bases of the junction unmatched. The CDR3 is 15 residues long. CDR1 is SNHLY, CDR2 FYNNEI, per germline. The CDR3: CASRARTGQFYGYTF. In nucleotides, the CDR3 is TGTGCCAGCAGAGCTAGGACAGGGCAATTCTATGGCTACACCTTC.

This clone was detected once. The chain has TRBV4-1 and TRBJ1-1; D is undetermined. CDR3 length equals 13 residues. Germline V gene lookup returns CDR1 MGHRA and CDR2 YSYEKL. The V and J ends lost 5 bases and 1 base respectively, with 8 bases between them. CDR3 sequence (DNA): TGCGCCAGCAGCTCAGTTGGGAACACTGAAGCTTTCTTT. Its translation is CASSSVGNTEAFF.

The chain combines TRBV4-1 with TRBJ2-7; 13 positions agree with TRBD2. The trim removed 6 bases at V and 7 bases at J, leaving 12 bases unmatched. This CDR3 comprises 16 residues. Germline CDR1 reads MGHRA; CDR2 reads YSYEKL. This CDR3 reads CASSRTALAGGLEQYF. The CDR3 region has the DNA TGCGCCAGCAGTCGAACGGCACTAGCGGGGGGGCTTGAGCAGTACTTC.

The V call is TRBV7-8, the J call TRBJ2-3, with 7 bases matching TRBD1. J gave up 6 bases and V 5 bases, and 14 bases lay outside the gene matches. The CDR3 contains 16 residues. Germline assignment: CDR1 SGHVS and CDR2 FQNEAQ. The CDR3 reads CASSPLFDRVSDTQYF. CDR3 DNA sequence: TGTGCCAGCAGCCCCCTTTTCGACAGGGTTTCGGATACGCAGTATTTT.

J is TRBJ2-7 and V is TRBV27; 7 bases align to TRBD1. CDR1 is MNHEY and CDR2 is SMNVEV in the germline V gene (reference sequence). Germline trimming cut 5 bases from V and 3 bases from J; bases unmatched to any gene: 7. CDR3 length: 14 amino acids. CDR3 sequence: CASSRQGRNYEQYF. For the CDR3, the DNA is TGTGCCAGCAGTCGACAGGGAAGAAACTACGAGCAGTACTTC.